These 4 T cell receptor beta chains came from one sample sequenced in a study of blood T cell repertoires in COVID-19. Generated by immunoSEQ multiplex PCR, the TCRdb table keeps only in-frame clones and is missing some. The sample has 160,000 or so clones; over 70% are singletons. The sequencing sample was made of PBMCs or T cells enriched from blood (not recorded which). The source is a woman aged 55-70 years who had recovered from COVID-19.

V is TRBV7-2 and J is TRBJ1-1; D gene uncertain. The CDR3 sequence is 14 residues long. Germline CDR1 SGHTA, CDR2 FQGNSA. The V gene lost 1 base and the J gene lost 1 base, with 7 bases spanning the gap. The CDR3: CASSLVQANTEAFF. The CDR3 nucleotides are TGTGCCAGCAGCTTAGTCCAGGCGAACACTGAAGCTTTCTTT. The variable domain in full, with the rest retrieved from reference TRBV7-2 and TRBJ1-1, is GAGVSQSPSNKVTEKGKDVELRCDPISGHTALYWYRQSLGQGLEFLIYFQGNSAPDKSGLPSDRFSAERTGGSVSTLTIQRTQQEDSAVYLCASSLVQANTEAFFGQGTRLTVV.

Details on this clone: At the DNA level, this CDR3 is encoded by other sequences in the same sample as well. This chain links TRBV7-2 with TRBJ2-7; TRBD2 aligns across 11 bases. The length of the CDR3 is 17 residues. V gave up 5 bases and J gave up 0 bases; unmatched junction bases: 9. CDR1 and CDR2 (germline): SGHTA, FQGNSA. CDR3 nucleotides: TGTGCCAGCAGCCCCTTGGGGGGACTAGCGGACTCCTACGAGCAGTACTTC. Protein product: CASSPLGGLADSYEQYF.

This clone was seen a handful of times. The chain carries TRBV6-5 and TRBJ1-3; 7 nucleotides agree with TRBD1. V gave up 6 bases and J gave up 4 bases; unmatched junction bases: 9. The CDR3 has 15 residues. CDR1 MNHEY and CDR2 SVGAGI come from the germline V gene. The CDR3 nucleotides read TGTGCCAGCAGACCTCAGGGGGTCACCGGAAACACCATATATTTT. Amino acid sequence: CASRPQGVTGNTIYF.

The V call is TRBV5-1, the J call TRBJ2-3; 9 bases fit TRBD2. Germline V CDR1 and CDR2: SGHRS, YFSETQ. CDR3 length: 15 amino acids. Germline trimming cut 4 bases from V and 4 bases from J; bases unmatched to any gene: 7. The CDR3 DNA is TGCGCCAGCAGCCTGGCGGGGGGGAAGGCAGATACGCAGTATTTT. Its protein is CASSLAGGKADTQYF. Combining the CDR3 with reference TRBV5-1 and TRBJ2-3 gives the whole variable domain KAGVTQTPRYLIKTRGQQVTLSCSPISGHRSVSWYQQTPGQGLQFLFEYFSETQRNKGNFPGRFSGRQFSNSRSEMNVSTLELGDSALYLCASSLAGGKADTQYFGPGTRLTVL.